The T cell receptor (beta chain) described here comes from a study of post-analysis software for immune sequencing data. Unique molecular identifiers featured in each of the TCR beta cDNA libraries. TCRdb reanalysed the PCR reads using MiXCR and keeps one entry per CDR3 protein. The sample shows about 540,000 distinct CDR3 sequences, approximately 31% of them seen only once. Study-wide results and caveats: With F measure, samples from one preparation batch clustered together strongly. Higher frequency in patients than in controls was seen for 5 or 6 TRBV segments, with TRBV5-6, TRBV5-1 and TRBV20-1 among them.

Deletions cut 3 bases from V and 2 bases from J, with 2 bases between. CDR1 SGHTA and CDR2 FQGNSA come from the germline V gene. CDR3 length: 12 residues. This clonotype was detected ten times or more. Its specificity is not known. This chain links TRBV7-2 with TRBJ2-1, with D uncertain. The sample comprised blood. This TCR came from a girl under 18 with multiple sclerosis. The CDR3 region is CASSLAYNEQFF. CDR3 sequence (DNA): TGTGCCAGCAGCTTGGCCTACAATGAGCAGTTCTTC.